A few counts support the clone carrying this TCR beta chain. This record comes from a study of blood T cell repertoires in COVID-19. In the study overall: COVID-19 samples collected from the United States, Italy and Spain covered acute and convalescent phases.

Only in-frame clones appear in the TCRdb table, and some are missing; sequencing was by immunoSEQ multiplex PCR. Among roughly 250,000 clones, approximately 86% were seen once, and the ten largest hold 0.87%. V was cut by 4 bases and J by 0 bases, with 3 bases left in between. The CDR3 sequence is 11 residues long. Per the germline V gene, CDR1 is GTSNPN and CDR2 is SVGIG (reference sequence). Seattle-derived patients entered the study during active infection and were followed longitudinally. Material: peripheral blood. The chain couples TRBV30 to TRBJ2-5; no firm D call. This sequence was found in a human donor with COVID-19, enrolled during active disease. The donor label of this sample is uncertain. CDR3 region: CAWNNQETQYF. The DNA of the CDR3 is TGTGCCTGGAATAACCAAGAGACCCAGTACTTC.